Below are 23 T cell receptor beta chains sequenced from a single sample in a study of blood T cells in healthy people across ages. The second PCR ran roughly 7 to 12 cycles with a sample-barcoded 5' primer and J-beta primers. TCRdb used MiXCR to reprocess the 5' RACE reads, holding one entry per CDR3 protein. The table includes 710,000 or so distinct CDR3 sequences, about 32% detected once. Input material: blood. The receptors derive from an elderly woman in good health.

In this sample, this clonotype turned up many times. The V call is TRBV30, the J call TRBJ2-7; D ambiguous. CDR3 length: 11 residues. Trimming stripped 5 bases from V and 6 bases from J, with 11 bases between. In germline, CDR1 is GTSNPN, CDR2 SVGIG (reference sequence). This CDR3 is CAWSRRFEQYF. CDR3 sequence (DNA): TGTGCCTGGTCTCGAAGGTTCGAGCAGTACTTC.

This clonotype appeared once. J is TRBJ1-1 and V is TRBV12-5; TRBD1 might be the D (5 bases). Germline CDR1 and CDR2: LGHNT and FRNRAP. Trimming left V 2 bases short and J 9 bases short, with 10 bases between. The CDR3 consists of 12 residues. The CDR3 sequence is CASGLLGTKAFF. The CDR3 coding sequence is TGTGCTAGTGGTTTGCTGGGGACTAAAGCTTTCTTT.

The chain is built from TRBV2 and TRBJ1-6, with TRBD1 as a possible D gene (6 bases). The CDR3 has 15 amino acids. Germline V gene data show CDR1 as SNHLY and CDR2 as FYNNEI. Trimming shortened V by 6 bases and J by 6 bases, and 15 bases separated the two germline ends. The CDR3 sequence is CASRPDRAGNSPLHF. In DNA, the CDR3 is TGTGCCAGCAGGCCGGACAGAGCGGGTAATTCACCCCTCCACTTT. Together with reference TRBV2 and TRBJ1-6, the CDR3 gives the full variable domain: EPEVTQTPSHQVTQMGQEVILRCVPISNHLYFYWYRQILGQKVEFLVSFYNNEISEKSEIFDDQFSVERPDGSNFTLKIRSTKLEDSAMYFCASRPDRAGNSPLHFGNGTRLTVT.

The genes are TRBV7-2 and TRBJ2-3; D unresolved. The germline CDR1 and CDR2 sequences are SGHTA and FQGNSA. The CDR3 length is 17 residues. With 5 bases removed from V and 0 bases from J, the gap between germline ends came to 18 bases. Written as DNA, the CDR3 is TGTGCCAGCAGCCAAGAGACCGGGTTTCCAAGCACAGATACGCAGTATTTT. Translation gives CASSQETGFPSTDTQYF.

This clonotype occurred a few times. Mismatch with germline at one junction end may stem from a read error. CDR3 coding DNA: TGTGCCAGCACTCAGCGCCCAGGGGGCGAGTCTGGGCCCAACGTCCTGACTTTC. Encoded protein: CASTQRPGGESGPNVLTF. The rearrangement uses TRBV2 and TRBJ2-6; TRBD1 aligns across 8 bases. There are 18 residues in the CDR3. CDR1 and CDR2 (germline): SNHLY, FYNNEI.

Points on this clonotype: A clone one base away is much larger, so this may be a read error. The genes are TRBV29-1 and TRBJ2-5, with 12 nucleotides matching TRBD2. In germline, CDR1 is SQVTM, CDR2 ANQGSEA. The trim removed 4 bases at V and 11 bases at J, leaving 17 bases unmatched. The length of the CDR3 is 16 residues. The CDR3 region has the DNA TGCAGCGTTGTCACTAGCGGGGGGCACCGGGGCAATGAGCAGTACTTC. This sequence encodes CSVVTSGGHRGNEQYF.

This clonotype was seen ten or more times. The chain is built from TRBV2 and TRBJ2-7, with D possibly TRBD1 on 6 matching bases. V lost 7 bases, J lost 2 bases, and 12 bases lay in between. Germline-derived CDR1 and CDR2 are SNHLY and FYNNEI. The CDR3 is 13 residues long. Here the CDR3 DNA reads TGTGCCAGCAAACAGGGACGAACCTACGAGCAGTACTTC. Its protein product is CASKQGRTYEQYF.

This clonotype has only a few counts. The chain carries TRBV10-2 and TRBJ2-2, with a weak D call TRBD2 (6 bases). Germline loops: CDR1 WSHSY, CDR2 SAAADI. Trimming pared 6 bases from V and 6 bases from J, leaving 20 bases between. This CDR3 spans 16 amino acids. CDR3 in DNA: TGCGCCAGCAGGCCACAGCCGGGACTCCACCCCGGGGAGCTGTTTTTT. Its translation: CASRPQPGLHPGELFF.

This clonotype was recorded at least ten times. V usage is TRBV3-1 and J usage is TRBJ2-7; TRBD2 matches at 12 bases. CDR3 length: 15 amino acids. J gave up 12 bases and V 1 base, and 10 bases lay outside the gene matches. The germline V gene encodes CDR1 LGHDT and CDR2 YNNKEL (reference sequence). The CDR3 protein is CASSQGLASGGESYF. The CDR3 DNA reads as TGTGCCAGCAGCCAAGGCCTGGCTAGCGGGGGGGAATCGTACTTC.

Details on this clonotype: A read error may be the cause here, since a much bigger clone is one base away. The chain uses TRBV27 and TRBJ2-7, with D perhaps matching TRBD1 (5 bases). In germline, CDR1 is MNHEY, CDR2 SMNVEV (reference sequence). V was shortened by 6 bases and J by 7 bases, with 13 bases between the two germline ends. The CDR3 spans 12 residues. The CDR3 nucleotides are TGTGCCAGCAGGGGGCCGTACAATGAGCAGTACTTC. Translating gives CASRGPYNEQYF.

Points on this clonotype: This may arise from a read error, as a much more abundant clone is one base away. This sequence joins TRBV5-6 and TRBJ2-5, with TRBD1 as a possible D gene (5 bases). Per the germline V gene, CDR1 is SGHDT and CDR2 is YYEEEE. The CDR3 extends over 15 amino acids. CDR3 sequence reads: CAGSRSAGLAETQYF. As DNA, the CDR3 is TGTGCCGGCAGCCGGAGCGCAGGGCTGGCTGAGACCCAGTACTTC.

Worth noting for this clonotype: It may be a read error: a sequence one base away is much more abundant. The V call is TRBV7-2, the J call TRBJ2-5; 7 nucleotides match TRBD1. In germline, CDR1 is SGHTA, CDR2 FQGNSA. The CDR3 runs to 15 residues. The CDR3 protein is CASGLTGTVVETQYF. The DNA of the CDR3 is TGTGCCAGCGGCTTGACCGGGACAGTGGTAGAGACCCAGTACTTC.

J is TRBJ1-3 and V is TRBV30; D is perhaps TRBD1 (5 bases). Germline V gene sequence: CDR1 GTSNPN, CDR2 SVGIG (reference sequence). The germline V and J ends were trimmed by 5 bases and 0 bases, with 17 bases remaining between them. This CDR3 has 16 residues. The CDR3 DNA follows: TGTGCCTGGGGGCGACCTACAGGCTACTCTGGAAACACCATATATTTT. This sequence encodes CAWGRPTGYSGNTIYF.

The genes are TRBV6-6 and TRBJ2-3; 9 bases are a match to TRBD2. The CDR3 totals 15 residues. CDR1 MNHNY and CDR2 SVGAGI come from the germline V gene (reference sequence). Germline trimming cut 0 bases from V and 4 bases from J; bases unmatched to any gene: 2. The chain's CDR3 is CASSYSSGRPDTQYF. The CDR3 nucleotides read TGTGCCAGCAGTTACTCTAGCGGGAGACCAGATACGCAGTATTTT.

The chain links TRBV6-2 or TRBV6-3 to TRBJ1-5; D remains unclear. The germline V and J ends were trimmed by 0 bases and 9 bases, with 18 bases remaining between them. The germline CDR1 and CDR2 sequences are MNHEY and SVGEGT. The CDR3 extends over 16 amino acids. CDR3 sequence (DNA): TGTGCCAGCAGTTACTCAGGGTTTAGCACCGATCGGCCCCAGCATTTT. Translated, it gives CASSYSGFSTDRPQHF.

This clonotype has more than one count but fewer than ten. This could be a read error, since a much larger clone is one nucleotide away. The V call is TRBV6-2 or TRBV6-3, the J call TRBJ2-7, with 9 nucleotides matching TRBD1. Germline CDR1 is MNHEY and CDR2 is SVGEGT. Trimming at V came to 6 bases and at J to 3 bases, leaving 9 bases not matched to a gene. CDR3 size: 15 residues. The CDR3 loop is CASSMGQGVYYEQYF. CDR3 DNA sequence: TGTGCCAGCAGCATGGGACAGGGCGTATACTACGAGCAGTACTTC.

This clonotype was counted many times. The chain joins TRBV7-2 to TRBJ2-7, with a weak D call TRBD2 (7 bases). V lost 1 base to trimming and J lost 3 bases, with 13 bases between them. CDR1 is SGHTA and CDR2 is FQGNSA in the germline V gene. CDR3 size: 15 residues. The CDR3 reads CASSLDGGPFYEQYF. DNA of the CDR3: TGTGCCAGCAGCTTAGACGGGGGGCCCTTCTACGAGCAGTACTTC.

In this sample, this clonotype turned up a few times. Since a much larger clone is just one base distant, this may be a read error. V is TRBV20-1 and J is TRBJ2-5; 7 bases are shared with TRBD1. Germline values: CDR1 DFQATT, CDR2 SNEGSKA (reference sequence). The CDR3 is made up of 15 amino acids. Trimming took 3 bases from V and 5 from J; bases not matched to a gene: 12. The CDR3 region has the DNA TGCAGTGCTAGCCCACAGGGACAGAGAGGGGAGACCCAGTACTTC. Translation gives CSASPQGQRGETQYF.

This clonotype was recorded once. A read error may account for a junction end that differs from germline. The chain couples TRBV6-2 or TRBV6-3 to TRBJ1-1, with D hard to call. The V gene's germline CDR1 is MNHEY and CDR2 SVGEGT. The CDR3 spans 14 residues. CDR3 DNA: TGTGCCAGCAGGTACTCGAGGGTAAACACTGAAGCTTTCTTT. Its translation is CASRYSRVNTEAFF.

This clonotype showed up many times. The chain combines TRBV11-2 with TRBJ2-4, with 8 bases that match TRBD2. The germline V gene has CDR1 SGHAT and CDR2 FQNNGV. V gave up 1 base and J gave up 9 bases; unmatched junction bases: 5. The CDR3 spans 14 residues. The CDR3 is CASSLAGGQGIQYF. In DNA form, the CDR3 reads TGTGCCAGCAGCTTAGCGGGGGGGCAGGGCATTCAGTACTTC. The whole variable domain, filled in from reference TRBV11-2 and TRBJ2-4, reads EAGVAQSPRYKIIEKRQSVAFWCNPISGHATLYWYQQILGQGPKLLIQFQNNGVVDDSQLPKDRFSAERLKGVDSTLKIQPAKLEDSAVYLCASSLAGGQGIQYFGAGTRLSVL.

The DNA for the CDR3 is TGTGCCAGCAGCAAGATGGCGGGGGGCGTCAACAATGAGCAGTTCTTC. Encoded protein: CASSKMAGGVNNEQFF. The V call is TRBV7-9, the J call TRBJ2-1; 8 nucleotides match TRBD2. There are 16 residues in the CDR3. V trimming: 5 bases; J trimming: 5 bases; junction bases outside the gene matches: 11. Germline CDR1 reads SEHNR; CDR2 reads FQNEAQ (reference sequence).

This clonotype showed up many times. V usage is TRBV7-9 and J usage is TRBJ2-1; tentative D call: TRBD2 (5 bases). V lost 6 bases to trimming and J lost 8 bases, with 14 bases between them. The CDR3 loop spans 13 amino acids. CDR1 is SEHNR, CDR2 FQNEAQ, per germline (reference sequence). The CDR3 DNA is TGTGCCAGCAGTCCAGCAAGAGGGTATGAGCAGTTCTTC. As protein: CASSPARGYEQFF. Full variable domain (missing parts from reference TRBV7-9 and TRBJ2-1): DTGVSQNPRHKITKRGQNVTFRCDPISEHNRLYWYRQTLGQGPEFLTYFQNEAQLEKSRLLSDRFSAERPKGSFSTLEIQRTEQGDSAMYLCASSPARGYEQFFGPGTRLTVL.

This clonotype was observed at least ten times. The V and J genes are TRBV10-3 and TRBJ2-7; D unclear. CDR1 ENHRY and CDR2 SYGVKD come from the germline V gene. Trimming cost V 0 bases and J 2 bases, with 11 bases left between them. This CDR3 contains 15 residues. The CDR3: CAISESRPATYEQYF. CDR3 nucleotide sequence: TGTGCCATCAGTGAGTCGAGGCCAGCCACCTACGAGCAGTACTTC.